This T cell receptor (beta chain) was recorded in a study of T cells in Graves' hyperthyroidism and ophthalmopathy. Study-wide findings and caveats: In simple terms, a model built on 13 V-J features told ophthalmopathy apart from stable hyperthyroidism.

This clonotype was observed at least ten times. Its antigen is currently unknown. The CDR3 totals 14 residues. Trimming cost V 4 bases and J 7 bases; bases outside gene matches: 6. CDR1 and CDR2 (germline): DFQATT, SNEGSKA (reference sequence). Authors of the study amplified TCR beta CDR3 regions from RNA transcripts. Using the HTBI primer set, a first-round RT-PCR was run on the TCR CDR3. TCRdb processed the multiplex PCR reads anew with MiXCR; each CDR3 protein has one entry. The data show about 360,000 distinct CDR3 sequences, about 13% seen once. Diagnosis rested on symptoms, serum thyroxine and TRAb, thyroid ultrasound, and orbital computed tomography. This sample holds PBMCs from 10 ml fresh peripheral blood.

Material for sequencing was blood. This chain connects TRBV20-1 to TRBJ1-6; 8 bases align to TRBD1. The sequence derives from a woman between 18 and 30 years old with Graves' hyperthyroidism. The CDR3, as DNA: TGCAGTGCTACAAGGGACAGGAGCAATTCACCCCTCCACTTT. This translates into CSATRDRSNSPLHF.